These 5 T cell receptor beta chains were all obtained from the same sample, sequenced in a study of CD8+CD57+ T cells in acquired aplastic anemia. Profiling that covered TCR beta VDJ and CDR3 relied on genomic DNA as its template. Using its own MiXCR run on the reads, TCRdb lists one record per CDR3 protein. The sample lists 150,000 to 200,000 distinct CDR3 sequences; about 48% were seen once. Sample: sorted CD4+, CD8+, or CD8+CD57+ T cells (not recorded which) from PBMCs. These receptors all stem from a human donor in good health.

Many counts were recorded for this clonotype. The chain uses TRBV5-1 and TRBJ2-5; D is perhaps TRBD1 (5 bases). The CDR3 contains 14 residues. With 0 bases removed from V and 2 bases from J, the gap between germline ends came to 8 bases. CDR1 and CDR2 (germline): SGHRS, YFSETQ. CDR3 region: CASSLGTTQETQYF. For the CDR3, the DNA is TGCGCCAGCAGCTTGGGGACAACTCAAGAGACCCAGTACTTC.

The J gene is TRBJ1-2, the V gene TRBV10-3, with D perhaps TRBD1 (5 bases). Deletions cut 8 bases from V and 0 bases from J, with 13 bases between. The CDR3 covers 14 residues. The germline gives CDR1 ENHRY, CDR2 SYGVKD. The CDR3 region has the DNA TGTGCCATCCGCTCACCGGGGGCTAACTATGGCTACACCTTC. The encoded protein is CAIRSPGANYGYTF.

This clonotype was seen only a few times. The genes are TRBV7-9 and TRBJ1-1; D may be TRBD1 (5 bases). Germline V gene lookup returns CDR1 SEHNR and CDR2 FQNEAQ (reference sequence). Trimming took 8 bases from V and 5 from J, leaving 9 bases between them. The CDR3 covers 11 residues. Written as DNA, the CDR3 is TGTGCCAGCGGCTGGGGGACTGAAGCTTTCTTT. Protein product: CASGWGTEAFF.

This clonotype was seen just once. The junction departs from the called germline gene at one end, perhaps through a read error. J is TRBJ1-4 and V is TRBV9; D remains ambiguous. The germline CDR1 and CDR2 sequences are SGDLS and YYNGEE. This CDR3 comprises 12 residues. The CDR3 protein is CASRRDNEKLFF. The CDR3, as DNA: TGCGCCAGCAGAAGAGATAATGAAAAACTGTTTTTT.

The chain combines TRBV4-1 with TRBJ1-2, with TRBD1 matching 9 bases. The CDR3 is made up of 13 amino acids. Germline V gene data show CDR1 as MGHRA and CDR2 as YSYEKL. Losses at the gene ends were 6 bases for V and 5 bases for J; bases not matched to a gene: 4. CDR3: CASRPQGAYGYTF. The CDR3 nucleotides read TGCGCCAGCAGGCCACAGGGGGCTTATGGCTACACCTTC.